This TCR beta chain was recovered during a study of somatic mutations in cytotoxic T cells in rheumatoid arthritis. Turning to the study itself: Before any treatment began, about 30 ml EDTA peripheral blood was collected from patients right after diagnosis.

The CDR3 runs to 15 residues. CDR1 and CDR2 (germline): ENHRY, SYGVKD. J lost 9 bases, V lost 3 bases, and 13 bases had no gene match. Assay used: immunoSEQ multiplex PCR; TCRdb lists only in-frame clones, some missing. The profile shows 9,200 or so clones, over 60% of them singletons. Sequencing was carried out using CD8+ T cells sorted from blood. This chain links TRBV10-3 with TRBJ2-5, with TRBD2 matching over 7 bases. The sequence was obtained from an adult with rheumatoid arthritis. In DNA, the CDR3 is TGTGCCATCAGTGACTCGGGACTAACGGTGGAGGCCCAGTACTTC. Protein: CAISDSGLTVEAQYF.